This T cell receptor beta chain was sequenced for a study of cytomegalovirus exposure and HLA in healthy donors. V gave up 8 bases and J gave up 2 bases, with 13 bases separating them. The CDR3 runs to 13 residues. Germline CDR1 reads LNHDA; CDR2 reads SQIVND (reference sequence). Of note for this clone: The antigen remains unidentified.

Notes on the study in general: It was reported that TCR beta sequences correctly inferred the HLA-A and HLA-B alleles for most subjects.

PCR employed 60 Vbeta and 13 Jbeta primers. Here immunoSEQ multiplex PCR was the method, and the copy in TCRdb shows in-frame clones only, minus some. The sample lists approximately 160,000 clones; 77% were seen once. This chain links TRBV19 with TRBJ2-7, with D tentatively TRBD1 (6 bases). The sequence was collected from a young woman in good health and CMV-seronegative. The specimen was PBMCs. CDR3: CASGGQSTYEQYF. For the CDR3, the DNA is TGTGCCAGTGGGGGCCAGTCAACCTACGAGCAGTACTTC.